This TCR beta chain came from a study of blood T cell repertoires in COVID-19. Study in general: The origin of the acute and convalescent COVID-19 samples was the United States, Italy and Spain.

The data were produced by immunoSEQ multiplex PCR, yet TCRdb's version contains in-frame clones alone and is incomplete. The sample lists about 98,000 clones, roughly 85% occurring once. CDR1 is SNHLY and CDR2 is FYNNEI in the germline V gene. V was clipped by 7 bases and J by 9 bases; unmatched bases: 10. The CDR3 sequence is 13 residues long. Sequencing input: peripheral blood. J is TRBJ2-5 and V is TRBV2, with 8 bases matching TRBD2. The origin of this receptor is a man aged 65 to 79 with acute or convalescent COVID-19. The CDR3 nucleotides read TGTGCCAGCACTAGCGGGCGGCTGTTGGCCCAGTACTTC. Protein product: CASTSGRLLAQYF.